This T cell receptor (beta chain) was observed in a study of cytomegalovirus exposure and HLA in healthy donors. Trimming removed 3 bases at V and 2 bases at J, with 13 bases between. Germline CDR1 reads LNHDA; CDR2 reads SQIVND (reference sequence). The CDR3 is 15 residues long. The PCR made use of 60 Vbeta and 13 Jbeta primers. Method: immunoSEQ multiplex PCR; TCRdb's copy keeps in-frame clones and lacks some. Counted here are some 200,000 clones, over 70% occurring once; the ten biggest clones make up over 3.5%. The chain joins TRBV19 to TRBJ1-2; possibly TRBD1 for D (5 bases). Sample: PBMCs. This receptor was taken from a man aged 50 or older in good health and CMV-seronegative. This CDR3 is CASSIETGVNYGYTF. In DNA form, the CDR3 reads TGTGCCAGTAGTATCGAAACAGGAGTAAACTATGGCTACACCTTC.